The 19 T cell receptor beta chains in this list originate from one sample, sequenced in a study of blood T cells in healthy people across ages. Through a sample-barcoded 5' primer and a J-beta primer mix, a second PCR was run for roughly 7 to 12 cycles. TCRdb re-called the 5' RACE reads through MiXCR, storing one row per CDR3 protein. The sample has approximately 1,100,000 distinct CDR3 sequences, 40% to 55% seen once. Sequenced: blood. The receptors derive from a woman aged 55 to 70 in good health.

The genes are TRBV5-1 and TRBJ1-2; TRBD1 is a possible D gene (6 bases). The CDR3 loop spans 16 amino acids. In germline, CDR1 is SGHRS, CDR2 YFSETQ. V was shortened by 0 bases and J by 5 bases, with 17 bases between the two germline ends. CDR3 in amino acids: CASSLGTALVGYGYTF. The CDR3 DNA follows: TGCGCCAGCAGCTTGGGGACAGCGCTGGTCGGGTATGGCTACACCTTC.

V is TRBV6-6 and J is TRBJ1-2; 7 bases are shared with TRBD1. The CDR3 totals 15 residues. The trim removed 4 bases at V and 8 bases at J, leaving 13 bases unmatched. Germline-derived CDR1 and CDR2 are MNHNY and SVGAGI (reference sequence). The CDR3 region has the DNA TGTGCCAGCAGTTCCCTAGGGGGCCCCGAAGGGGGCTACACCTTC. Translation gives CASSSLGGPEGGYTF.

The chain uses TRBV3-1 and TRBJ1-5; 10 bases line up with TRBD1. Trimming took 3 bases from V and 2 from J; bases not matched to a gene: 1. The CDR3 is made up of 15 amino acids. CDR1 is LGHDT and CDR2 is YNNKEL in the germline V gene (reference sequence). The CDR3 reads CASSQGTGGNQPQHF. CDR3 nucleotides: TGTGCCAGCAGCCAGGGGACAGGGGGCAATCAGCCCCAGCATTTT. Supplemented by reference TRBV3-1 and TRBJ1-5, the full variable domain reads DTAVSQTPKYLVTQMGNDKSIKCEQNLGHDTMYWYKQDSKKFLKIMFSYNNKELIINETVPNRFSPKSPDKAHLNLHINSLELGDSAVYFCASSQGTGGNQPQHFGDGTRLSIL.

The J gene is TRBJ2-7, the V gene TRBV28; TRBD2 agrees at 12 bases. The CDR3 sequence is 13 residues long. Germline assignment: CDR1 MDHEN and CDR2 SYDVKM. V was pared by 6 bases and J by 5 bases, with 2 bases of the junction left unmatched. This CDR3 reads CASSGLAGNEQYF. Here the CDR3 DNA reads TGTGCCAGCAGCGGACTAGCGGGAAACGAGCAGTACTTC. The entire variable domain, with the rest obtained from reference TRBV28 and TRBJ2-7, is as follows: DVKVTQSSRYLVKRTGEKVFLECVQDMDHENMFWYRQDPGLGLRLIYFSYDVKMKEKGDIPEGYSVSREKKERFSLILESASTNQTSMYLCASSGLAGNEQYFGPGTRLTVT.

This clonotype was detected many times. The V and J genes are TRBV7-2 and TRBJ2-4; D is uncertain. Trimming shortened V by 1 base and J by 0 bases, and 10 bases separated the two germline ends. Germline CDR1 and CDR2: SGHTA and FQGNSA. This CDR3 has 16 amino acids. For the CDR3, the DNA is TGTGCCAGCAGCTTAGAAACAGCCTTAGCCAAAAACATTCAGTACTTC. This encodes CASSLETALAKNIQYF.

The rearrangement joins TRBV21-1 to TRBJ2-5. The J call may be mistaken, given a closer DNA end match to TRBJ2-7. TRBV21-1 is recorded as a pseudogene. CDR3 length: 13 amino acids. CDR3 in amino acids: CASSKEDGYEQYF. CDR3 coding DNA: TGTGCCAGCAGCAAAGAGGACGGTTACGAGCAGTACTTC.

This clonotype was counted between two and nine times. DNA for the CDR3: TGCGCCAGCAGCTTGAAGGACAGGCTCTCGGGGGCCAACGTCCTGACTTTC. Amino acids: CASSLKDRLSGANVLTF. The V call is TRBV5-1, the J call TRBJ2-6, with 7 positions matching TRBD1. Per germline, CDR1 SGHRS and CDR2 YFSETQ. Trimming at V came to 1 base and at J to 4 bases, leaving 8 bases not matched to a gene. The CDR3 loop spans 17 amino acids.

This chain joins TRBV12-3 or TRBV12-4 and TRBJ1-5, with TRBD1 as a possible D gene (5 bases). V lost 3 bases, J lost 6 bases, and 15 bases lay in between. The CDR3 extends over 15 amino acids. CDR3 in DNA: TGTGCCAGCAGTTTTCTTGGGGCCCTGAGTCAGCCCCAGCATTTT. Encoded protein: CASSFLGALSQPQHF.

The chain has TRBV4-1 and TRBJ1-5; no firm D call. CDR3 size: 18 residues. V was trimmed by 1 base and J by 2 bases, leaving 18 bases between them. Germline V gene data show CDR1 as MGHRA and CDR2 as YSYEKL. The CDR3 region has the DNA TGCGCCAGCAGCCAAGTCGCTGAGGGAATAGGTCGCAATCAGCCCCAGCATTTT. Amino acid sequence: CASSQVAEGIGRNQPQHF.

This clonotype appeared a few times. The chain has TRBV12-3 or TRBV12-4 and TRBJ2-1; D tentatively reads TRBD1 or TRBD2 (6 bases each). This CDR3 is 14 amino acids long. V was cut by 3 bases and J by 5 bases, with 11 bases left in between. CDR3 nucleotide sequence: TGTGCCAGCAGTTTTCGGGGGCGGGACAATGAGCAGTTCTTC. Protein sequence: CASSFRGRDNEQFF.

CDR3: CASSLELVSYNEQFF. The DNA of the CDR3 is TGTGCCAGCAGCTTAGAGCTAGTCTCCTACAATGAGCAGTTCTTC. The gene calls are TRBV7-2 and TRBJ2-1; D gene ambiguous. Between the trimmed V and J ends, which lost 1 base and 0 bases, there was a span of 7 bases. The germline CDR1 and CDR2 sequences are SGHTA and FQGNSA. The CDR3 sequence is 15 residues long.

This rearrangement joins TRBV7-8 to TRBJ2-1; D assignment may be TRBD1 or TRBD2 (6 bases each). V lost 5 bases to trimming and J lost 9 bases, with 20 bases between them. Germline assignment: CDR1 SGHVS and CDR2 FQNEAQ. The CDR3 covers 15 residues. CDR3: CASSPVGGGWTEQFF. CDR3 nucleotide sequence: TGTGCCAGCAGCCCGGTGGGGGGCGGCTGGACTGAGCAGTTCTTC.

This clonotype was detected only a few times. The V call is TRBV20-1, the J call TRBJ1-6; 8 nucleotides line up with TRBD1. CDR1 DFQATT and CDR2 SNEGSKA come from the germline V gene (reference sequence). V was pared by 0 bases and J by 0 bases, with 7 bases of the junction left unmatched. The CDR3 covers 18 residues. The chain's CDR3 is CSARDSQGASSYNSPLHF. For the CDR3, the DNA is TGCAGTGCTAGAGATTCCCAGGGGGCGAGCTCCTATAATTCACCCCTCCACTTT.

The rearrangement joins TRBV6-1 to TRBJ1-4, with D unresolved. V was clipped by 6 bases and J by 2 bases, with 13 bases between them. The germline gives CDR1 MNHNS, CDR2 SASEGT. The CDR3 loop spans 15 amino acids. Here the CDR3 DNA reads TGTGCCAGCAGCTCACAGACTCAGACTAATGAAAAACTGTTTTTT. Protein sequence: CASSSQTQTNEKLFF.

This chain uses TRBV7-9 with TRBJ2-7; 7 bases are a match to TRBD1. Germline V gene lookup returns CDR1 SEHNR and CDR2 FQNEAQ (reference sequence). The CDR3 totals 14 residues. After removal of 5 bases from V and 3 bases from J, the junction contained 7 bases not matched to a gene. The CDR3 region is CASSLQGMDYEQYF. CDR3 nucleotide sequence: TGTGCCAGCAGCCTACAGGGGATGGACTACGAGCAGTACTTC.

This clonotype is a singleton in its sample. The V and J genes are TRBV15 and TRBJ2-5; 8 bases align to TRBD2. The J call may be faulty, since TRBJ2-7 better matches the DNA end. The CDR3 extends over 18 amino acids. CDR1 LNHNV and CDR2 YYDKDF come from the germline V gene (reference sequence). CDR3 in amino acids: CATSRDPLGLAPYNEQYF. The CDR3, as DNA: TGTGCCACCAGCAGAGATCCCCTAGGACTAGCTCCTTACAACGAGCAGTACTTC.

The chain joins TRBV9 to TRBJ2-1; 9 positions match TRBD2. With the DNA end fitting TRBJ2-7 better, the J assignment may be wrong. The CDR3 is 16 amino acids. The germline V gene encodes CDR1 SGDLS and CDR2 YYNGEE. The CDR3 nucleotides are TGTGCCAGCAGCGGAATAGCGGGAGCCTCCTACAATGAGCAGTACTTC. Its translation: CASSGIAGASYNEQYF.

The chain carries TRBV7-9 and TRBJ2-3; D gene unclear. This CDR3 is 13 amino acids long. The ends were cut back, 3 bases at V and 5 bases at J, with 9 bases in the middle. The germline V gene encodes CDR1 SEHNR and CDR2 FQNEAQ (reference sequence). The CDR3 nucleotides read TGTGCCAGCAGCTTTGAGTTTAAAGATACGCAGTATTTT. Protein product: CASSFEFKDTQYF.

This clonotype was observed a few times. CDR3: CSARGFGRYEQYF. The CDR3 DNA follows: TGCAGTGCTAGAGGTTTTGGCAGATACGAGCAGTACTTC. The V gene is TRBV20-1, the J gene TRBJ2-7, with D hard to call. Germline V lookup: CDR1 DFQATT, CDR2 SNEGSKA (reference sequence). V lost 1 base and J lost 4, with 11 bases in between. There are 13 residues in the CDR3.